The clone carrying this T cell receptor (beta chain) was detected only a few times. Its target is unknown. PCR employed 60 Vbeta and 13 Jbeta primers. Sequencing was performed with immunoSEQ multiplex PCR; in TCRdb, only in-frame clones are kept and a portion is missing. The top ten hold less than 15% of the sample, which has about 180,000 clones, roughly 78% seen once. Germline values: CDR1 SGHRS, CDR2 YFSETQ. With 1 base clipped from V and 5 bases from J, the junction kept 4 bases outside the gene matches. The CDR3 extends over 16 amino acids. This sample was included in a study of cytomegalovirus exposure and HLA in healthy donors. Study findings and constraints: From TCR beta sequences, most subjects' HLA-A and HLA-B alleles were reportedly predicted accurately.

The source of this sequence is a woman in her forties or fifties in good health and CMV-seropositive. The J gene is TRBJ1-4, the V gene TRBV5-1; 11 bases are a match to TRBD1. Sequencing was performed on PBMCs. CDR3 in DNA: TGCGCCAGCAGCTTGATGGGGACAGGGGGAAATGAAAAACTGTTTTTT. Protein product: CASSLMGTGGNEKLFF. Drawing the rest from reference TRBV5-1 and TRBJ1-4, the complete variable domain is KAGVTQTPRYLIKTRGQQVTLSCSPISGHRSVSWYQQTPGQGLQFLFEYFSETQRNKGNFPGRFSGRQFSNSRSEMNVSTLELGDSALYLCASSLMGTGGNEKLFFGSGTQLSVL.